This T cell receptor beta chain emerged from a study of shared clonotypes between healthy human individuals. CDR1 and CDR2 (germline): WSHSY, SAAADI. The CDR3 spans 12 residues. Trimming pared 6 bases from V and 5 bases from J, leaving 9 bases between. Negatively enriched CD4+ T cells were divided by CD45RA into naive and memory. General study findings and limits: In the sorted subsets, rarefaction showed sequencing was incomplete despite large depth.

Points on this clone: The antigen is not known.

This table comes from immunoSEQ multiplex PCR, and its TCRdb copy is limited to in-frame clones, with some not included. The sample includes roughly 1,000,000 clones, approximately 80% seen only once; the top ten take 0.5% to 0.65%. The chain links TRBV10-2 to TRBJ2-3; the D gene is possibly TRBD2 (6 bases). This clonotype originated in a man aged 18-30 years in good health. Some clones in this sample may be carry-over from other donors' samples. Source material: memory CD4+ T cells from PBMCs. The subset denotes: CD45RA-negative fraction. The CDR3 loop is CASSRTIDTQYF. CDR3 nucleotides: TGCGCCAGCAGCCGGACTATAGATACGCAGTATTTT.